This section outlines one TCR beta chain sequence together with its context. No antigen is known for it. The entry originates in a study of cytomegalovirus exposure and HLA in healthy donors. Study outcomes and limitations: Upon later analysis, HLA-associated TCR beta chains proved more clonally expanded than other, equally common chains. Follow-up analysis seemed to connect common viral pathogens with several of the most significant clusters identified.

CDR3 length: 14 amino acids. Germline assignment: CDR1 MNHEY and CDR2 SVGAGI. Trimming cost V 6 bases and J 4 bases; bases outside gene matches: 8. PCR amplification relied on 60 Vbeta primers (plus 13 Jbeta primers). The repertoire was sequenced with immunoSEQ multiplex PCR; TCRdb's copy has only in-frame clones and lacks some. The table lists 150,000 to 200,000 clones, roughly 80% of them singletons, with about 6% in the top ten. The sample consisted of PBMCs. The receptor's source is a man aged 40-55 years in good health and CMV-seropositive. The chain links TRBV6-5 to TRBJ1-1; 7 bases agree with TRBD1. CDR3 in DNA: TGTGCCAGCAGGCTCAGTAGGGGGCCCACTGAAGCTTTCTTT. Translation: CASRLSRGPTEAFF.